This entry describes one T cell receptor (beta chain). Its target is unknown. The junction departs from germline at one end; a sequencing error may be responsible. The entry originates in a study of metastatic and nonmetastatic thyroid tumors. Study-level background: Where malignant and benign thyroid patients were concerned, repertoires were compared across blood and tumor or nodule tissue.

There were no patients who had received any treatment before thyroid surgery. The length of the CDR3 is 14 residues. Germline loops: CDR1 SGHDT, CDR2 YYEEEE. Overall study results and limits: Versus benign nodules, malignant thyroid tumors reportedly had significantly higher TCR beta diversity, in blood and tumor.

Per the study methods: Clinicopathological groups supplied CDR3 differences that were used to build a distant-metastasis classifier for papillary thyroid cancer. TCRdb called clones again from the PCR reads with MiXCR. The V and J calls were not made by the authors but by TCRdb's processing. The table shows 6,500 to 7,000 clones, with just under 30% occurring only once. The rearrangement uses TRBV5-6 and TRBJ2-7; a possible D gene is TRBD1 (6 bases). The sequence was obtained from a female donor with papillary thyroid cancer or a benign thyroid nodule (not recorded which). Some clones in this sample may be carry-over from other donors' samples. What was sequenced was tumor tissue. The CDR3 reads CASSYSLTGYEQYF. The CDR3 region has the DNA TGTGCCAGCAGCTACTCTCTGACAGGCTACGAGCAATACTTC. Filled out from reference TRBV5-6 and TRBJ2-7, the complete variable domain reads DAGVTQSPTHLIKTRGQQVTLRCSPKSGHDTVSWYQQALGQGPQFIFQYYEEEERQRGNFPDRFSGHQFPNYSSELNVNALLLGDSALYLCASSYSLTGYEQYFGPGTRLTVT.